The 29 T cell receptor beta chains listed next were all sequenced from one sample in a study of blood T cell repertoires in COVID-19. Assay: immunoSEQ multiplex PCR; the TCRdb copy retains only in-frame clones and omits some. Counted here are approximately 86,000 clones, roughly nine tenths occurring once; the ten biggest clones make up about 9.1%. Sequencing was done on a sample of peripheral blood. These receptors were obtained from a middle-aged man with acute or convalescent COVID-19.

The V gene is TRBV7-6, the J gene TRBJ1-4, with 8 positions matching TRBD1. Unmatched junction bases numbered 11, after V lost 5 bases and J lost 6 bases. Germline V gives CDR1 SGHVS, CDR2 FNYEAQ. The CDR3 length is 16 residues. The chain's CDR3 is CASSKTPGQDYEKLFF. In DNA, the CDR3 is TGTGCCAGCAGCAAGACTCCGGGACAGGACTATGAAAAACTGTTTTTT.

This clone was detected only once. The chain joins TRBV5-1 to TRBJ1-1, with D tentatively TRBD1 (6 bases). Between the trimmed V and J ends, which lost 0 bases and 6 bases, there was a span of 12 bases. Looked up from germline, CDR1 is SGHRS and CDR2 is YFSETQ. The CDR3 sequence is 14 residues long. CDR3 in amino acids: CASSLVLQGSEAFF. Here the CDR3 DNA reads TGCGCCAGCAGCTTGGTCCTACAGGGCTCTGAAGCTTTCTTT.

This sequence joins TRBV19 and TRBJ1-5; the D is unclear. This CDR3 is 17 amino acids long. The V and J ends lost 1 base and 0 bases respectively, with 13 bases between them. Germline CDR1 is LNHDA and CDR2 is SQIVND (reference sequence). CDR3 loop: CASSIGPRRGSNQPQHF. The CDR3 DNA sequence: TGTGCCAGTAGTATAGGGCCCCGGCGGGGTAGCAATCAGCCCCAGCATTTT. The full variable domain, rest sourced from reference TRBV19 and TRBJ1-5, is DGGITQSPKYLFRKEGQNVTLSCEQNLNHDAMYWYRQDPGQGLRLIYYSQIVNDFQKGDIAEGYSVSREKKESFPLTVTSAQKNPTAFYLCASSIGPRRGSNQPQHFGDGTRLSIL.

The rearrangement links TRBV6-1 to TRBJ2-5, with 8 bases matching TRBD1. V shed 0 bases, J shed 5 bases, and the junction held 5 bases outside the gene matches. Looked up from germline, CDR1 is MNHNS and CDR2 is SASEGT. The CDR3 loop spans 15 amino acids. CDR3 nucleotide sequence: TGTGCCAGCAGTGAAGCTGGACACAGGGGGGAGACCCAGTACTTC. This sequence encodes CASSEAGHRGETQYF.

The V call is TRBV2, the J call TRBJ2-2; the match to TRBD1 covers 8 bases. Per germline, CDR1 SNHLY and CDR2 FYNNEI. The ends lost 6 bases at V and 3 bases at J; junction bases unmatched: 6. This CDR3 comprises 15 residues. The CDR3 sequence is CASSWNRGDTGELFF. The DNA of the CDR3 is TGTGCCAGCAGCTGGAACAGGGGGGACACCGGGGAGCTGTTTTTT. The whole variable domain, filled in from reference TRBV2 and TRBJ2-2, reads EPEVTQTPSHQVTQMGQEVILRCVPISNHLYFYWYRQILGQKVEFLVSFYNNEISEKSEIFDDQFSVERPDGSNFTLKIRSTKLEDSAMYFCASSWNRGDTGELFFGEGSRLTVL.

The CDR3 is CASSHPGASGQETQYF. CDR3 sequence (DNA): TGTGCCAGCAGCCACCCGGGGGCTAGCGGTCAAGAGACCCAGTACTTC. The rearrangement joins TRBV5-4 to TRBJ2-5; TRBD2 is a possible D gene (7 bases). The CDR3 has 16 residues. Germline loops: CDR1 SGHNT, CDR2 YYREEE (reference sequence). The germline V and J ends were trimmed by 4 bases and 2 bases, with 18 bases remaining between them.

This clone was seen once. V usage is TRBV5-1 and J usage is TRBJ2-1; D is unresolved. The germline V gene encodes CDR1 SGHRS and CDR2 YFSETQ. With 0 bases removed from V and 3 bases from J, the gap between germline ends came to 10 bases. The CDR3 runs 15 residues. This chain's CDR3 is CASSLGQTIYNEQFF. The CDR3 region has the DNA TGCGCCAGCAGCTTGGGGCAGACAATCTACAATGAGCAGTTCTTC. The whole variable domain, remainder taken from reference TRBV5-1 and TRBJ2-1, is KAGVTQTPRYLIKTRGQQVTLSCSPISGHRSVSWYQQTPGQGLQFLFEYFSETQRNKGNFPGRFSGRQFSNSRSEMNVSTLELGDSALYLCASSLGQTIYNEQFFGPGTRLTVL.

CDR3 bases: TGTGCCAGCAGCCTACAGGGCCCTGAAGCTTTCTTT. This translates into CASSLQGPEAFF. The V call is TRBV2, the J call TRBJ1-1, with a possible D match to TRBD1 (6 bases). CDR1 is SNHLY, CDR2 FYNNEI, per germline. CDR3 size: 12 residues. Trimming took off 6 bases at V and 6 bases at J, with 11 bases between the two ends. Filled out from reference TRBV2 and TRBJ1-1, the complete variable domain reads EPEVTQTPSHQVTQMGQEVILRCVPISNHLYFYWYRQILGQKVEFLVSFYNNEISEKSEIFDDQFSVERPDGSNFTLKIRSTKLEDSAMYFCASSLQGPEAFFGQGTRLTVV.

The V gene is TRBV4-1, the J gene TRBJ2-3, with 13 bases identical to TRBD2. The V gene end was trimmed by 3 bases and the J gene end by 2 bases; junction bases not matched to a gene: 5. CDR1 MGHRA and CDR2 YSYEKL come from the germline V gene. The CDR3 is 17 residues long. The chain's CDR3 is CASSQATSGGYTDTQYF. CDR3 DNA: TGCGCCAGCAGCCAGGCGACTAGCGGGGGGTACACAGATACGCAGTATTTT.

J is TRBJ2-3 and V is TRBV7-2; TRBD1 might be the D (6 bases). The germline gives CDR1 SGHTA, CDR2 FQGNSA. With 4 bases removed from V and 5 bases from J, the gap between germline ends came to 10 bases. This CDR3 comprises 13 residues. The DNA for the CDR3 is TGTGCCAGCAGCTCCCAGGGGTTAGATACGCAGTATTTT. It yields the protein CASSSQGLDTQYF.

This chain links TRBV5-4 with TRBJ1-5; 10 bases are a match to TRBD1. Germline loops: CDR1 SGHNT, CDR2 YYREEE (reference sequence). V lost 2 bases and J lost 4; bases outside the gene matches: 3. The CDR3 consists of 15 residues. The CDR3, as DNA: TGTGCCAGCAGCTTCATGGACAGGGGGAATCAGCCCCAGCATTTT. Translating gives CASSFMDRGNQPQHF.

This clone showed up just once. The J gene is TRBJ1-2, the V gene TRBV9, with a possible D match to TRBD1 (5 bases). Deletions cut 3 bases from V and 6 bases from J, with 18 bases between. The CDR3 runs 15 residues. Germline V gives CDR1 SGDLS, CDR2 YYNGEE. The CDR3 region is CASSAQSLTGHGYTF. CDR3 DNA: TGTGCCAGCAGCGCCCAAAGTCTTACAGGTCATGGCTACACCTTC. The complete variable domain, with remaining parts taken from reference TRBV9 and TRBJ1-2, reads DSGVTQTPKHLITATGQRVTLRCSPRSGDLSVYWYQQSLDQGLQFLIQYYNGEERAKGNILERFSAQQFPDLHSELNLSSLELGDSALYFCASSAQSLTGHGYTFGSGTRLTVV.

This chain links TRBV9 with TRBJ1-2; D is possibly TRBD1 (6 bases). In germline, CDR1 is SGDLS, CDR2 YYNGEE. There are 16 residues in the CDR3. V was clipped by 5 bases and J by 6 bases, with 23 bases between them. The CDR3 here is CASRDDTRIQGNGYTF. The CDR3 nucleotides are TGTGCCAGCAGAGACGACACTCGTATTCAGGGGAATGGCTACACCTTC.

The chain's CDR3 is CASGNMGDEQFF. The CDR3, as DNA: TGTGCCAGCGGTAATATGGGAGATGAGCAGTTCTTC. V and J are TRBV4-2 and TRBJ2-1; weak D call: TRBD2 (5 bases). The CDR3 has 12 residues. Trimming took off 8 bases at V and 8 bases at J, with 13 bases between the two ends. Germline CDR1 is LGHNA and CDR2 is YNFKEQ.

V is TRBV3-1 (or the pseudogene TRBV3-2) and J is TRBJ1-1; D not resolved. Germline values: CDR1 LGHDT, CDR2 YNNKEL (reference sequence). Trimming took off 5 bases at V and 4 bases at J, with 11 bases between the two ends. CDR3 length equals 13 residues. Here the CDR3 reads CASSVGRATEAFF. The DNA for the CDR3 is TGTGCCAGCAGCGTCGGGAGGGCCACTGAAGCTTTCTTT.

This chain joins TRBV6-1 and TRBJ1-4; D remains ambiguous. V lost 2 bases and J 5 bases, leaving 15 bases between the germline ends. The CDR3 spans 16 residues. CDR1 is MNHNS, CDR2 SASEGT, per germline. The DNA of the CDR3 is TGTGCCAGCAGTGAAAGCCGTTCAGGTTTAAATGAAAAACTGTTTTTT. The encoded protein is CASSESRSGLNEKLFF.

CDR3 amino acids: CASSYSNSGELFF. DNA of the CDR3: TGTGCCAGCAGTTACTCGAACTCTGGGGAGCTGTTTTTT. V gene TRBV6-6 combines with J gene TRBJ2-2; D is ambiguous. This CDR3 has 13 residues. CDR1 and CDR2 from the germline V gene are MNHNY and SVGAGI (reference sequence). V was clipped by 0 bases and J by 8 bases, with 7 bases between them.

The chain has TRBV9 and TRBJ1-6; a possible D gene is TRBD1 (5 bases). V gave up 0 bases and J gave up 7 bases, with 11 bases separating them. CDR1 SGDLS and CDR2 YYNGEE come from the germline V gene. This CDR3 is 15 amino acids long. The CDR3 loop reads CASSVAPGVNSPLHF. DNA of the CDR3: TGTGCCAGCAGCGTAGCTCCGGGGGTCAATTCACCCCTCCACTTT.

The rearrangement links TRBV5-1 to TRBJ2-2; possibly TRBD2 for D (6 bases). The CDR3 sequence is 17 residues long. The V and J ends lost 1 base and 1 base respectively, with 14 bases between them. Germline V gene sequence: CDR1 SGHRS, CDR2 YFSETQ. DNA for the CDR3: TGCGCCAGCAGCTTGTTAGTCTCGCGGGGGAACACCGGGGAGCTGTTTTTT. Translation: CASSLLVSRGNTGELFF.

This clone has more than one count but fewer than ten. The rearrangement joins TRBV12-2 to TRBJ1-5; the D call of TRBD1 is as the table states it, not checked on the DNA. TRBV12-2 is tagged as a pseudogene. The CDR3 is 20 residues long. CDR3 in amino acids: CASRLAITGTANNFNQPQHF. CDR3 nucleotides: TGTGCAAGTCGCTTAGCGATTACCGGGACAGCAAATAACTTCAATCAGCCCCAGCATTTT.

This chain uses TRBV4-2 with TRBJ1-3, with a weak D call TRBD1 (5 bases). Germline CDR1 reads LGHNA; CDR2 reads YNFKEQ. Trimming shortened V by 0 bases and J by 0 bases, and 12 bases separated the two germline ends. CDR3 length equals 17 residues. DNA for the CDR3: TGTGCCAGCAGCCAAGATGTAGGGGCTAGCTCTGGAAACACCATATATTTT. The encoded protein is CASSQDVGASSGNTIYF.

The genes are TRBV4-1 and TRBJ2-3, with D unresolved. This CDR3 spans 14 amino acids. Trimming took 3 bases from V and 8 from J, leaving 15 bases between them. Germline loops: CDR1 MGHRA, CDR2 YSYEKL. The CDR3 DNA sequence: TGCGCCAGCAGCCAGCCGGCAGGATCAGCTACGCAGTATTTT. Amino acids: CASSQPAGSATQYF.

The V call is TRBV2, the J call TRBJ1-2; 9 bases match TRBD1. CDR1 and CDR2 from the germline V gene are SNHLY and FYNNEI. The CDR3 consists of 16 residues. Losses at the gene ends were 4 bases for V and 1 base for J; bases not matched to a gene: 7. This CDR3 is CASSVWGTGLNYGYTF. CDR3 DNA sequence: TGTGCCAGCAGTGTGTGGGGGACAGGGCTTAACTATGGCTACACCTTC.

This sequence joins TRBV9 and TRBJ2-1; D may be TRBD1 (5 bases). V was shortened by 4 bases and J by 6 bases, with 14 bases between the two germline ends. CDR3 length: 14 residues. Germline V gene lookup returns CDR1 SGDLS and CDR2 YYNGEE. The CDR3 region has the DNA TGTGCCAGCAGCCCTTCAGGGCGAGGCAATGAGCAGTTCTTC. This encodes CASSPSGRGNEQFF.

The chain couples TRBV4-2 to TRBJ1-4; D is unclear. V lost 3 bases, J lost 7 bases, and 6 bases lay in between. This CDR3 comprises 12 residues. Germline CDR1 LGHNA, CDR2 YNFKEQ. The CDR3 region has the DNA TGTGCCAGCAGCCACTTATCTGAAAAACTGTTTTTT. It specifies CASSHLSEKLFF.

The CDR3 DNA is TGCGCCAGCAGCTGGGAGGCCCTGAACACTGAAGCTTTCTTT. The encoded protein is CASSWEALNTEAFF. The rearrangement joins TRBV5-1 to TRBJ1-1; no reliable D call. Trimming removed 3 bases from V and 0 bases from J, with 9 bases in between. This CDR3 is 14 amino acids long. The germline CDR1 and CDR2 sequences are SGHRS and YFSETQ. Full variable domain (outside the CDR3, taken from reference TRBV5-1 and TRBJ1-1): KAGVTQTPRYLIKTRGQQVTLSCSPISGHRSVSWYQQTPGQGLQFLFEYFSETQRNKGNFPGRFSGRQFSNSRSEMNVSTLELGDSALYLCASSWEALNTEAFFGQGTRLTVV.

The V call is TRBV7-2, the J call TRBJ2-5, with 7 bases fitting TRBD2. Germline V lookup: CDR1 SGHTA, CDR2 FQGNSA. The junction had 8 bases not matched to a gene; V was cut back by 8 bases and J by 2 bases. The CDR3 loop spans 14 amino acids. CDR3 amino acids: CASSQWGGQETQYF. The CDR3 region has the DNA TGTGCCAGCTCCCAATGGGGGGGGCAAGAGACCCAGTACTTC.

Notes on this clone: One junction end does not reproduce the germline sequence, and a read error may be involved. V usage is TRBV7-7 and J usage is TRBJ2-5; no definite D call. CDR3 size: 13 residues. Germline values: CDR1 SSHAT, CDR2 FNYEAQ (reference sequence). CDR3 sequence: CASSLDLWAPSYF. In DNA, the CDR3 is TGTGCTAGCAGCTTAGATCTTTGGGCCCCCTCGTACTTC.

CDR3 DNA sequence: TGTGCCAGCAGTGAAGGCGGGGGGCCGTCCGGGGAGCTGTTTTTT. It translates to CASSEGGGPSGELFF. V gene TRBV2 combines with J gene TRBJ2-2; TRBD2 matches 8 bases. This CDR3 comprises 15 residues. V lost 1 base to trimming and J lost 6 bases; unmatched junction nucleotides: 4. Germline values: CDR1 SNHLY, CDR2 FYNNEI.